These 8 T cell receptor beta chains were sequenced from one sample in a study of shared clonotypes between healthy human individuals. The naive CD8 population came from CD45RO-negative cells selected for CCR7, without terminally differentiated effector memory CD45RA+ cells. Sequenced by immunoSEQ multiplex PCR; TCRdb stores in-frame clones only, minus some. This sample has some 1,900,000 clones, with less than 95% found just once. Input material: naive CD8+ T cells sorted from blood. Receptors were obtained from a man aged 18-30 years in good health.

The chain uses TRBV27 and TRBJ2-7; D uncertain. The germline gives CDR1 MNHEY, CDR2 SMNVEV (reference sequence). Trimming stripped 8 bases from V and 1 base from J, with 15 bases between. The CDR3 has 14 residues. DNA for the CDR3: TGTGCCAGCTCCAGCGAACCGGCTTCCTACGAGCAGTACTTC. This sequence encodes CASSSEPASYEQYF.

V and J are TRBV5-5 and TRBJ1-2, with no clear D. The CDR3 has 16 amino acids. From germline, CDR1 is SGHKS and CDR2 YYEKEE (reference sequence). Between the trimmed V and J ends, which lost 2 bases and 5 bases, there was a span of 19 bases. DNA for the CDR3: TGTGCCAGCAGCTTTAAAGGTGGAGTTGGCACATATGGCTACACCTTC. It codes for CASSFKGGVGTYGYTF.

The chain employs TRBV6-5 and TRBJ1-4; D might be TRBD1 (5 bases). V shed 2 bases and J shed 9 bases, with 13 bases lying between them. The CDR3 extends over 14 amino acids. CDR1 and CDR2 from the germline V gene are MNHEY and SVGAGI. This CDR3 reads CASSYGNAGQKLFF. The CDR3 DNA reads as TGTGCCAGCAGTTACGGGAATGCAGGGCAAAAACTGTTTTTT.

This chain connects TRBV7-9 to TRBJ2-5; no reliable D call. The ends were cut back, 3 bases at V and 5 bases at J, with 7 bases in the middle. Germline-derived CDR1 and CDR2 are SEHNR and FQNEAQ (reference sequence). The CDR3 covers 12 residues. The CDR3 sequence: CASSFSRETQYF. CDR3 nucleotide sequence: TGTGCCAGCAGCTTTTCGCGCGAGACCCAGTACTTC.

This clone was seen just once. V and J are TRBV2 and TRBJ2-7; D remains ambiguous. V lost 5 bases and J lost 4, with 9 bases in between. The germline CDR1 and CDR2 sequences are SNHLY and FYNNEI. The CDR3 sequence is 12 residues long. CDR3 in amino acids: CASSTPLYEQYF. The CDR3 coding sequence is TGTGCCAGCAGTACCCCGCTATACGAGCAGTACTTC.

This chain connects TRBV7-6 to TRBJ2-7, with 14 bases fitting TRBD2. Germline CDR1 is SGHVS and CDR2 is FNYEAQ. There are 17 residues in the CDR3. The ends lost 5 bases at V and 2 bases at J; junction bases unmatched: 8. CDR3 sequence (DNA): TGTGCCAGCAGCCCGACTAGCGGGAGGGCAGTCGCCTACGAGCAGTACTTC. Protein product: CASSPTSGRAVAYEQYF.

The chain joins TRBV7-2 to TRBJ2-1; TRBD1 agrees at 12 bases. V shed 5 bases, J shed 7 bases, and the junction held 15 bases outside the gene matches. The germline gives CDR1 SGHTA, CDR2 FQGNSA. The CDR3 totals 18 residues. The CDR3 reads CASSLLPPGQGAENEQFF. DNA of the CDR3: TGTGCCAGCAGCCTCCTACCACCGGGACAGGGGGCTGAGAATGAGCAGTTCTTC.

The rearrangement joins TRBV27 to TRBJ2-1, with D perhaps TRBD2 (6 bases). Germline V lookup: CDR1 MNHEY, CDR2 SMNVEV (reference sequence). V was clipped by 3 bases and J by 5 bases, with 20 bases between them. The CDR3 extends over 17 amino acids. Written as DNA, the CDR3 is TGTGCCAGCAGTTTTCACTGGTCCTTCGGAGGGGACAATGAGCAGTTCTTC. This gives the protein CASSFHWSFGGDNEQFF.